Listed below are T cell receptor beta chains from one sample, sequenced in a study of T-cell memory formation after mild COVID-19. One entry per CDR3 protein results from TCRdb running MiXCR on the 5' RACE reads. The sample records around 510,000 distinct CDR3 sequences, about 20% being singletons. What was sequenced was PBMCs or a T cell subset sorted from them (not recorded which). Receptors originate from an adult woman who had mild COVID-19 (a few samples of this study predate the infection). Cell type and time point are not known. The CDR3 runs from the conserved cysteine through the conserved F or W. Fields, in order: J gene, D gene, V gene, clone size, CDR3 DNA, CDR3 protein. D genes are given only for firm matches. Only part of the rows carry a size: once, few, many, or a class if the clone is expanded.

J gene: TRBJ2-1; D gene: TRBD2; V gene: TRBV7-2; clone size: NA; CDR3 DNA: TGTGCCAGCAGCTCCTCCCCACTTAAGAGCGGGAGGGGGTGGGAGCAGTTCTTC; CDR3 protein: CASSSSPLKSGRGWEQFF
J gene: TRBJ2-1; D gene: TRBD2; V gene: TRBV5-1; clone size: few; CDR3 DNA: TGCGCCAGCTTCATGGAGGCTAGCGGGGGATACAATGAGCAGTTCTTC; CDR3 protein: CASFMEASGGYNEQFF
J gene: TRBJ2-2; D gene: NA; V gene: TRBV4-1; clone size: many; CDR3 DNA: TGCGCCAGCAGGGGACGGGCGAACACCGGGGAGCTGTTTTTT; CDR3 protein: CASRGRANTGELFF
J gene: TRBJ1-1; D gene: TRBD1; V gene: TRBV7-2; clone size: few; CDR3 DNA: TGTGCCAGCAGCTTTGAGGGGGCGGGGAAGAACACTGAAGCTTTCTTT; CDR3 protein: CASSFEGAGKNTEAFF
J gene: TRBJ2-7; D gene: TRBD1; V gene: TRBV5-4; clone size: NA; CDR3 DNA: TGTGCCAGCAGCGTGACAGGGGCTCCTACCTACGAGCAGTACTTC; CDR3 protein: CASSVTGAPTYEQYF
J gene: TRBJ2-7; D gene: NA; V gene: TRBV27; clone size: NA; CDR3 DNA: TGTGCCAGCAGTTCGGCGGGACTCTTCTACGAGCAGTACTTC; CDR3 protein: CASSSAGLFYEQYF
J gene: TRBJ2-1; D gene: NA; V gene: TRBV10-2; clone size: NA; CDR3 DNA: TGCGCCAGCAGTGAGGCCAGAGGTGAGCAGTTCTTC; CDR3 protein: CASSEARGEQFF
J gene: TRBJ2-2; D gene: NA; V gene: TRBV27; clone size: few; CDR3 DNA: TGTGCCAGCAGTTTAAGGGCCTACACCGGGGAGCTGTTTTTT; CDR3 protein: CASSLRAYTGELFF
J gene: TRBJ2-7; D gene: NA; V gene: TRBV7-9; clone size: few; CDR3 DNA: TGTGCCAGCAGCCCGCGGGTGCGCTACGAGCAGTACTTC; CDR3 protein: CASSPRVRYEQYF
J gene: TRBJ2-3; D gene: NA; V gene: TRBV29-1; clone size: few; CDR3 DNA: TGCAGCGTTCGCAAGCGGAGCACAGATACGCAGTATTTT; CDR3 protein: CSVRKRSTDTQYF
J gene: TRBJ2-1; D gene: TRBD2; V gene: TRBV9; clone size: NA; CDR3 DNA: TGTGCCAGCAGCGTAGGGGTAGCGGGAGTCGGTGAGCAGTTCTTC; CDR3 protein: CASSVGVAGVGEQFF
J gene: TRBJ2-1; D gene: TRBD2; V gene: TRBV29-1; clone size: NA; CDR3 DNA: TGCAGCGTTGAAGATTATCCGACTAGCGGGCATTACAATGAGCAGTTCTTC; CDR3 protein: CSVEDYPTSGHYNEQFF
J gene: TRBJ1-1; D gene: NA; V gene: TRBV7-3; clone size: NA; CDR3 DNA: TGTGCCAGCAGCTTATTGTTGAGGACTGAAGCTTTCTTT; CDR3 protein: CASSLLLRTEAFF
J gene: TRBJ2-7; D gene: TRBD1; V gene: TRBV18; clone size: few; CDR3 DNA: TGTGCCAGCTCACCACCGGGGGACAGCTCCTACGAGCAGTACTTC; CDR3 protein: CASSPPGDSSYEQYF
J gene: TRBJ1-2; D gene: TRBD1; V gene: TRBV18; clone size: NA; CDR3 DNA: TGTGCCAGCTCGCCACAGGGGGCCCGTAACTATGGCTACACCTTC; CDR3 protein: CASSPQGARNYGYTF
J gene: TRBJ1-1; D gene: TRBD1; V gene: TRBV7-8; clone size: NA; CDR3 DNA: TGTGCCAGCAGCAGAGGGACAGTCAACACTGAAGCTTTCTTT; CDR3 protein: CASSRGTVNTEAFF
J gene: TRBJ1-4; D gene: TRBD1; V gene: TRBV12-3/TRBV12-4; clone size: NA; CDR3 DNA: TGTGCCAGCAGAACAGGGGCCTTTGAAAAACTGTTTTTT; CDR3 protein: CASRTGAFEKLFF
J gene: TRBJ2-2; D gene: NA; V gene: TRBV5-6; clone size: NA; CDR3 DNA: TGTGCCAGCACCAAACCACAGGGCACCGGGGAGCTGTTTTTT; CDR3 protein: CASTKPQGTGELFF
J gene: TRBJ1-4; D gene: NA; V gene: TRBV12-3/TRBV12-4; clone size: few; CDR3 DNA: TGTGCCAGCAGTACAGGGTGGACTAATGAAAAACTGTTTTTT; CDR3 protein: CASSTGWTNEKLFF
J gene: TRBJ2-5; D gene: NA; V gene: TRBV16; clone size: many; CDR3 DNA: TGTGCCAGCACCCGCCACATACAAGAGACCCAGTACTTC; CDR3 protein: CASTRHIQETQYF
J gene: TRBJ1-2; D gene: NA; V gene: TRBV18; clone size: many; CDR3 DNA: TGTGCCAGCTCAACTCGACAGTCCGGCTACACCTTC; CDR3 protein: CASSTRQSGYTF
J gene: TRBJ2-1; D gene: TRBD2; V gene: TRBV29-1; clone size: few; CDR3 DNA: TGCAGCGTTATCGGGGGACTAGCCTACAATGAGCAGTTCTTC; CDR3 protein: CSVIGGLAYNEQFF
J gene: TRBJ2-7; D gene: TRBD2; V gene: TRBV4-3; clone size: once; CDR3 DNA: TGCGCCAGCAGCCAAGATAACGAGCGGGAGGACCAGTTTGACGAGCAGTACTTC; CDR3 protein: CASSQDNEREDQFDEQYF
J gene: TRBJ2-7; D gene: NA; V gene: TRBV25-1; clone size: few; CDR3 DNA: TGTGCCAGCATGTCTAACGAGCAGTACTTC; CDR3 protein: CASMSNEQYF
J gene: TRBJ2-5; D gene: NA; V gene: TRBV15; clone size: NA; CDR3 DNA: TGTGCCACCAGCAAAGTAGGAGAGACCCAGTACTTC; CDR3 protein: CATSKVGETQYF